This TCR beta chain derives from a study of T cell repertoires in cytomegalovirus infection (dated by TCRdb to about 2019). As for the study more broadly: The HLA type of each donor mattered for the analysis, because public TCR beta signatures pointed to carriage of CMV infection along with the matching HLA type. Study-wide conclusions, independent of this receptor: Carriers of CMV infection plus the relevant HLA type were discriminated by the cumulative frequency of public TCR beta family members in the study cohort and in an independent approximately 400-donor cohort. The ex vivo response was dominated by HLA-C-restricted CMV-specific TCR beta clonotypes, which also provided the single most frequent clonotype in two of eight donors.

As to this clonotype: It has no known antigen specificity. No much larger clone exists at a distance of one base, and base qualities are not known.

This sample was sequenced with an Illumina HiSeq 1500. TCRdb redid the processing of the public reads, applying fastp at Q25 and MiXCR, and retained in-frame beta chains. Every entry covers one CDR3 protein and lists the most common genes and DNA from its rows. The sample contains about 60,000 distinct CDR3 sequences, around 34% of them found a single time. The ten largest make up just under 70% of the sample. The germline V gene (reference sequence) specifies DFQATT as CDR1 and SNEGSKA as CDR2. The V and J ends are trimmed by 3 bases and 5 bases, leaving 8 bases between them. Inclusive of the bounding cysteine and phenylalanine, the CDR3 is 11 residues long. The entry retains the CDR3 DNA only, 33 bases that are in frame from base 1.

The receptor comes from a human donor in good health (CMV status not recorded). Some clones in this sample may be carry-over from other donors' samples. The rearranged segments are TRBV20-1 and TRBJ2-7, with no confidently assigned D gene. The sequenced sample consisted of PBMCs, sequenced either directly or after in vitro stimulation (not recorded which). The sequence in DNA is TGCAGTGCTAGTTTATTGAACGAGCAGTACTTC. This yields the protein CSASLLNEQYF.